The rows below give T cell receptor beta chains drawn from one sample of a study of blood T cell repertoires in COVID-19. The method was immunoSEQ multiplex PCR; TCRdb's version includes in-frame clones alone and lacks a portion of them. This sample has 55,000 to 65,000 clones; about 85% occur once, and the top ten carry 3.5% to 4%. Source material: peripheral blood. Receptors originate from a woman aged 80 or over with acute or convalescent COVID-19. The CDR3 runs from the conserved cysteine through the conserved F or W. D genes are given only for firm matches. For some rows the clone size is stated as once, few or many, or as a class when expanded; others skip it.

V	J	length	D	size	DNA	CDR3
TRBV11-2	TRBJ2-7	12	TRBD1	-	TGTGCCAGCAGCCGACAGGGGTACGAGCAGTACTTC	CASSRQGYEQYF
TRBV19	TRBJ2-1	17	TRBD1	-	TGTGCCAGTAGTACCACAGGGGGCTTGGTCTCCTACAATGAGCAGTTCTTC	CASSTTGGLVSYNEQFF
TRBV7-2	TRBJ2-1	16	-	-	TGTGCCAGCAGCTTAGCGGGTGCGGGGGCCCAGAATGAGCAGTTCTTC	CASSLAGAGAQNEQFF
TRBV27	TRBJ1-3	14	-	-	TGTGCCAGCAGTCCACAGGGACGGGGAAACACCATATATTTT	CASSPQGRGNTIYF
TRBV2	TRBJ2-5	14	TRBD2	-	TGTGCCAGCTTGAGAACCCGGGAGGGGGAGACCCAGTACTTC	CASLRTREGETQYF
TRBV6-6	TRBJ1-5	15	-	-	TGTGCCACCACTTGGGGGGACGGTAAAAATCAGCCCCAGCATTTT	CATTWGDGKNQPQHF
TRBV28	TRBJ1-6	14	-	few	TGTGCCAGTACCGCCAGGGAGGAAAATTCACCCCTCCACTTT	CASTAREENSPLHF
TRBV5-1	TRBJ2-1	15	TRBD1	-	TGCGCCAGCAGCTTGGTTGGGACAGGTAGAAATGAGCAGTTCTTC	CASSLVGTGRNEQFF
TRBV7-9	TRBJ1-4	14	TRBD1	-	TGTGCCAGCAGTCTGACAGGGGGAGGTGAAAAACTGTTTTTT	CASSLTGGGEKLFF
TRBV3-1/TRBV3-2	TRBJ1-2	17	-	-	TGTGCCAGCAGCCGGGTGGGGGGTCGGGACCGGAACTATGGCTACACCTTC	CASSRVGGRDRNYGYTF
TRBV3-1/TRBV3-2	TRBJ1-5	15	-	-	TGTGCCAGCAGCCGAGATCCAGGGGAAAATCAGCCCCAGCATTTT	CASSRDPGENQPQHF
TRBV29-1	TRBJ1-4	12	-	-	TGCAGCGTCACGTACGGTAATGAAAAACTGTTTTTT	CSVTYGNEKLFF
TRBV11-2	TRBJ2-5	15	-	-	TGTGCCAGCAGCTCCCCGGGACACAAAAAAGAGACCCAGTACTTC	CASSSPGHKKETQYF
TRBV7-9	TRBJ1-1	17	-	-	TGTGCCAGCAGCTTCGACGGACAGTATAGCCTGAACACTGAAGCTTTCTTT	CASSFDGQYSLNTEAFF
TRBV23-1	TRBJ1-1	14	-	once	TGCGCCAGCAGTCAGATCCCCGCGAGAGGTGAAGCTTTCTTT	CASSQIPARGEAFF
TRBV19	TRBJ2-7	13	-	-	TGTGCCAGTAGTATTGGCCCTTCCTACGAGCAGTACTTC	CASSIGPSYEQYF
TRBV2	TRBJ2-6	15	TRBD1	-	TGTGCCAGCAGTTTACAGGGGTCTGGGGCCAACGTCCTGACTTTC	CASSLQGSGANVLTF
TRBV5-1	TRBJ2-1	15	TRBD2	-	TGCGCCAGCAGGCCCACTAGCGGGAGTAACAATGAGCAGTTCTTC	CASRPTSGSNNEQFF